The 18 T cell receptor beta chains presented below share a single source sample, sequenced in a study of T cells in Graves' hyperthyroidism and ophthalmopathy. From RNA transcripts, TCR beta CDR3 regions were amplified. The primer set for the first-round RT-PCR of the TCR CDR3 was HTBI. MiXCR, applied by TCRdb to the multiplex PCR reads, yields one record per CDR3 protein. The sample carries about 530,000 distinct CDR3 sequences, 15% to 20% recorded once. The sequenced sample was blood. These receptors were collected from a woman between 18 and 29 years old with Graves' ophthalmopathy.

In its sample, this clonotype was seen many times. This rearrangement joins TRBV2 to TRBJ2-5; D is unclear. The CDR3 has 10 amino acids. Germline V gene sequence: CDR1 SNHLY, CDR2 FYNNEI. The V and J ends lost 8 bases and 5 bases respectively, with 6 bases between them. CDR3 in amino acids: CASQRETQYF. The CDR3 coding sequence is TGTGCCAGCCAGAGGGAGACCCAGTACTTC.

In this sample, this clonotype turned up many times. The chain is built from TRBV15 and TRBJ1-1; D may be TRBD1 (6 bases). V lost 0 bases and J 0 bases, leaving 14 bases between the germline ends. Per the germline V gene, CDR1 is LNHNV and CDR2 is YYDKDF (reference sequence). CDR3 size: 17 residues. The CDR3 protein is CATSRDIGGYLNTEAFF. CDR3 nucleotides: TGTGCCACCAGCAGAGACATAGGGGGGTATTTGAACACTGAAGCTTTCTTT. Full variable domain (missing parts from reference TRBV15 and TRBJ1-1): DAMVIQNPRYQVTQFGKPVTLSCSQTLNHNVMYWYQQKSSQAPKLLFHYYDKDFNNEADTPDNFQSRRPNTSFCFLDIRSPGLGDTAMYLCATSRDIGGYLNTEAFFGQGTRLTVV.

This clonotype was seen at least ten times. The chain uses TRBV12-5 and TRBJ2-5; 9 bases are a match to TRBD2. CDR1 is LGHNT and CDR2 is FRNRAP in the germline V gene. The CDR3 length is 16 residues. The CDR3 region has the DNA TGTGCCTCTAGCTCTGCGGGAGGGCCGGGGGAAGAGACCCAGTACTTC. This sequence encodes CASSSAGGPGEETQYF.

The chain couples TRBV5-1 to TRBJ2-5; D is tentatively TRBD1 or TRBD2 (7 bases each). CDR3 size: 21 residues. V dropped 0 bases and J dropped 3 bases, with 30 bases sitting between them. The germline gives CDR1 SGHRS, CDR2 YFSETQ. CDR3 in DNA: TGCGCCAGCAGCTTGGGGAGGGGGCGCGGCGGGAGAGTCAGTGAGGAAGAGACCCAGTACTTC. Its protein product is CASSLGRGRGGRVSEEETQYF. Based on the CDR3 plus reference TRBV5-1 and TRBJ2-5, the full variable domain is KAGVTQTPRYLIKTRGQQVTLSCSPISGHRSVSWYQQTPGQGLQFLFEYFSETQRNKGNFPGRFSGRQFSNSRSEMNVSTLELGDSALYLCASSLGRGRGGRVSEEETQYFGPGTRLLVL.

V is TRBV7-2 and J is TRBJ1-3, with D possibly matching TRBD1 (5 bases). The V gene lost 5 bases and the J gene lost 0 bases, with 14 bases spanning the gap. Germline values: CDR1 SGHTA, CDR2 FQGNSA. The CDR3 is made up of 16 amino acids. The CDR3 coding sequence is TGTGCCAGCAGCAAAACAAGCGGGGGCTCTGGAAACACCATATATTTT. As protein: CASSKTSGGSGNTIYF. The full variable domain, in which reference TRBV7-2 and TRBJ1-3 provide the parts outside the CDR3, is GAGVSQSPSNKVTEKGKDVELRCDPISGHTALYWYRQSLGQGLEFLIYFQGNSAPDKSGLPSDRFSAERTGGSVSTLTIQRTQQEDSAVYLCASSKTSGGSGNTIYFGEGSWLTVV.

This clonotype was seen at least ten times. The CDR3 DNA reads TGTGCCAGCAGTTACCAGCCCCAGCATTTT. It translates to CASSYQPQHF. The J gene is TRBJ1-5, the V gene TRBV28; D gene ambiguous. The CDR3 totals 10 residues. Trimming stripped 4 bases from V and 7 bases from J, with 2 bases between. Looked up from germline, CDR1 is MDHEN and CDR2 is SYDVKM. Combining the CDR3 with reference TRBV28 and TRBJ1-5 gives the whole variable domain DVKVTQSSRYLVKRTGEKVFLECVQDMDHENMFWYRQDPGLGLRLIYFSYDVKMKEKGDIPEGYSVSREKKERFSLILESASTNQTSMYLCASSYQPQHFGDGTRLSIL.

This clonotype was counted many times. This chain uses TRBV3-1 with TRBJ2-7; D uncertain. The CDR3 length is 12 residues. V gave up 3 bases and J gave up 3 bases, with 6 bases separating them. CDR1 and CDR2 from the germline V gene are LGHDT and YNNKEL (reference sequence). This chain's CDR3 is CASSHGDYEQYF. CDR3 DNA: TGTGCCAGCAGCCATGGGGACTACGAGCAGTACTTC.

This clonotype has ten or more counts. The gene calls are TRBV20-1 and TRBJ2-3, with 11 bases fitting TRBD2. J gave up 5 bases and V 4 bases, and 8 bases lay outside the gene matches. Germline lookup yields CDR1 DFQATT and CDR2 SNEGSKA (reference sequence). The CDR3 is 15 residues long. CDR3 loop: CSAISGGADIDTQYF. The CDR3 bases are TGCAGTGCTATTAGCGGGGGGGCTGATATAGATACGCAGTATTTT.

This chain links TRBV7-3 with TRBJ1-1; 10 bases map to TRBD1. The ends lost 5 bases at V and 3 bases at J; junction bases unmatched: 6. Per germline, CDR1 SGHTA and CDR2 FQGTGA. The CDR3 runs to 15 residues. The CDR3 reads CASSQTGGRYTEAFF. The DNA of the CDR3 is TGTGCCAGCAGCCAGACAGGGGGCCGGTACACTGAAGCTTTCTTT.

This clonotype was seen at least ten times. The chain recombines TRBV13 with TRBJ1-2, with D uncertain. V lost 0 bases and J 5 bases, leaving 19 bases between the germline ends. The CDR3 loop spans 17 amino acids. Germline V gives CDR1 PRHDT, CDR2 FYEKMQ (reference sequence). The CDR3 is CASSLGSEGSTYYGYTF. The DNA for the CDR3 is TGTGCCAGCAGCTTAGGGTCAGAAGGATCGACTTATTATGGCTACACCTTC.

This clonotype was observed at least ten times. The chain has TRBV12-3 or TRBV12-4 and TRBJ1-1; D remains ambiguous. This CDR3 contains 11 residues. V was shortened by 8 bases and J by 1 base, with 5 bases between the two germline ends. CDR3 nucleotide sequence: TGTGCCAGCTTAAAGAACACTGAAGCTTTCTTT. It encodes CASLKNTEAFF.

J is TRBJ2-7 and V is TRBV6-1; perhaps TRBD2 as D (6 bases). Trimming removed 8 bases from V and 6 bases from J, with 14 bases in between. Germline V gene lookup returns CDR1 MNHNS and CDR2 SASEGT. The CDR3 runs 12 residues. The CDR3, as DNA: TGTGCCAGCTCGATTCGGGACTCCGAGCAGTACTTC. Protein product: CASSIRDSEQYF.

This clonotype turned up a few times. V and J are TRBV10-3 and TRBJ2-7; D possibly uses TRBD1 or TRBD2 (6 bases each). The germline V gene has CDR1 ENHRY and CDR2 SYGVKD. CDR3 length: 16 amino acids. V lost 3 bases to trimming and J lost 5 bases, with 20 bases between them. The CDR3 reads CAISDLQGRGGNEQYF. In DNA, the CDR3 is TGTGCCATCAGTGATCTACAGGGACGAGGCGGGAACGAGCAGTACTTC.

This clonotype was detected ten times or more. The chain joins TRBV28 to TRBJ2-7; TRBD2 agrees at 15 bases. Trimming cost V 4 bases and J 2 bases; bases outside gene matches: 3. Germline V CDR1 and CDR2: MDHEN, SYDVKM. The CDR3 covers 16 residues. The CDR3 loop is CASSSRTSGRAYEQYF. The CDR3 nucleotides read TGTGCCAGCAGTTCCAGGACTAGCGGGAGGGCCTACGAGCAGTACTTC. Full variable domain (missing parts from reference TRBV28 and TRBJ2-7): DVKVTQSSRYLVKRTGEKVFLECVQDMDHENMFWYRQDPGLGLRLIYFSYDVKMKEKGDIPEGYSVSREKKERFSLILESASTNQTSMYLCASSSRTSGRAYEQYFGPGTRLTVT.

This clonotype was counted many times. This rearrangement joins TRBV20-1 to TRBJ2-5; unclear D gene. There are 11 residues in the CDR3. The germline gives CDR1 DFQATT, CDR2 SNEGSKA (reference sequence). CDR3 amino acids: CRASYQETQYF. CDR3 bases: TGCAGAGCTTCGTACCAAGAGACCCAGTACTTC.

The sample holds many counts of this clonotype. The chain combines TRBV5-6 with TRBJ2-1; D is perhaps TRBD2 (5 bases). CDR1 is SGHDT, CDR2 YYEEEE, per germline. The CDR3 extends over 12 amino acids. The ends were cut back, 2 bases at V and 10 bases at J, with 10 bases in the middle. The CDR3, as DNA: TGTGCCAGCAGCTTATGGGAGAGGGAGCAGTTCTTC. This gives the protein CASSLWEREQFF.

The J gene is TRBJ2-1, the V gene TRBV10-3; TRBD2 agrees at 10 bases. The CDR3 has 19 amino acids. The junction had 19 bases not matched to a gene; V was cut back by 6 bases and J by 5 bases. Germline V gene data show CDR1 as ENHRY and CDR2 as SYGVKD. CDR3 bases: TGTGCCATCAGCCCTGGGGAGCGGGGGGGTTTTCTGAAAAACAATGAGCAGTTCTTC. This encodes CAISPGERGGFLKNNEQFF.

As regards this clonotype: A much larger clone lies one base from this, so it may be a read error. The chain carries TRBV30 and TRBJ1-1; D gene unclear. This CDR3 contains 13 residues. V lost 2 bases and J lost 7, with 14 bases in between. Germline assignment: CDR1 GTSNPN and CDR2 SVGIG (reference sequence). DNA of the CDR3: TGTGCCTGGAGTAGAGGGAGCCTTGTTGAAGCTTTCTTT. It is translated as CAWSRGSLVEAFF.